What follows are 9 T cell receptor beta chains derived from one specimen sequenced in a study of shared clonotypes between healthy human individuals (dated by TCRdb to 2020 to 2022). Libraries were made using the immunoSEQ multiplex PCR assay. TCRdb re-hosts the immuneACCESS table, in-frame sequences only. Its copies lack some clones; in the studies checked, an unresolved V gene accounts for under half of them, and the cause for the rest is not known. The sample has 450,000 to 600,000 clones on record, about four fifths of them singletons. The ten largest clones add up to around 13% of the sample. The sample consisted of PBMCs. The receptors here all came from a middle-aged woman in good health. Some clones in this sample may be carry-over from other donors' samples.

This chain joins TRBV6-5 and TRBJ2-4, with 8 positions matching TRBD2. The CDR3 is made up of 15 amino acids. V shed 0 bases and J 7 bases; nucleotides not matched to a gene: 5. Germline loops: CDR1 MNHEY, CDR2 SVGAGI. The CDR3 protein is CASSYSAGAWNIQYF. The DNA for the CDR3 is TGTGCCAGCAGTTACTCAGCGGGAGCCTGGAACATTCAGTACTTC.

This clone appeared a single time. The genes are TRBV2 and TRBJ2-7; D is uncertain. The CDR3 covers 11 residues. The V and J ends lost 4 bases and 2 bases respectively, with 3 bases between them. Germline V gene lookup returns CDR1 SNHLY and CDR2 FYNNEI. CDR3: CASSGAYEQYF. The CDR3 bases are TGTGCCAGCAGTGGGGCCTACGAGCAGTACTTC.

This clone was found once. J is TRBJ2-5 and V is TRBV2, with D possibly TRBD2 on 5 matching bases. V was pared by 8 bases and J by 11 bases, with 21 bases between. The CDR3 covers 13 residues. Germline V gene data show CDR1 as SNHLY and CDR2 as FYNNEI. CDR3 coding DNA: TGTGCCAGCTCGTCGAGGAGGTTGTATGAGCAGTACTTC. The encoded protein is CASSSRRLYEQYF.

V is TRBV18 and J is TRBJ2-7, with D maybe TRBD1 (7 bases). CDR3 length equals 16 residues. Germline CDR1 reads KGHSH; CDR2 reads LQKENI. Trimming took off 1 base at V and 2 bases at J, with 15 bases between the two ends. CDR3 sequence reads: CASSPLGGQGAYEQYF. In DNA form, the CDR3 reads TGTGCCAGCTCACCACTTGGGGGGCAGGGGGCCTACGAGCAGTACTTC. Using reference TRBV18 and TRBJ2-7 for the parts outside the CDR3, the full variable domain is NAGVMQNPRHLVRRRGQEARLRCSPMKGHSHVYWYRQLPEEGLKFMVYLQKENIIDESGMPKERFSAEFPKEGPSILRIQQVVRGDSAAYFCASSPLGGQGAYEQYFGPGTRLTVT.

This sequence joins TRBV6-5 and TRBJ2-5; 7 positions agree with TRBD2. The germline V gene has CDR1 MNHEY and CDR2 SVGAGI. The CDR3 consists of 13 residues. The ends lost 8 bases at V and 2 bases at J; junction bases unmatched: 5. CDR3 bases: TGTGCCAGCCAGCGGGACGGTCAAGAGACCCAGTACTTC. It yields the protein CASQRDGQETQYF.

The chain combines TRBV29-1 with TRBJ2-1; 10 nucleotides agree with TRBD1. The CDR3 contains 14 residues. Germline CDR1 reads SQVTM; CDR2 reads ANQGSEA. V lost 8 bases, J lost 0 bases, and 4 bases stayed unmatched. DNA for the CDR3: TGCAGCTTCCGGGACAGGGGCTCCTACAATGAGCAGTTCTTC. Translated: CSFRDRGSYNEQFF.

This clone appeared a few times. V gene TRBV19 combines with J gene TRBJ2-1; TRBD2 matches 7 bases. There are 14 residues in the CDR3. V lost 3 bases, J lost 3 bases, and 2 bases stayed unmatched. Germline CDR1 and CDR2: LNHDA and SQIVND (reference sequence). The DNA for the CDR3 is TGTGCCAGTAGTATTCGGGACTACTACAATGAGCAGTTCTTC. Translating it yields CASSIRDYYNEQFF. Drawing the rest from reference TRBV19 and TRBJ2-1, the complete variable domain is DGGITQSPKYLFRKEGQNVTLSCEQNLNHDAMYWYRQDPGQGLRLIYYSQIVNDFQKGDIAEGYSVSREKKESFPLTVTSAQKNPTAFYLCASSIRDYYNEQFFGPGTRLTVL.

The chain carries TRBV7-3 and TRBJ2-4, with 7 bases fitting TRBD2. CDR1 and CDR2 from the germline V gene are SGHTA and FQGTGA. J was trimmed by 8 bases and V by 5 bases; bases with no gene match: 6. The CDR3 covers 13 residues. The CDR3 DNA reads TGTGCCAGCAGCACTAGCAGCGGGGACATTCAGTACTTC. Amino acids: CASSTSSGDIQYF.

V and J are TRBV9 and TRBJ2-2; D tentatively fits TRBD1 or TRBD2 (5 bases each). Between the trimmed V and J ends, which lost 0 bases and 4 bases, there was a span of 13 bases. The CDR3 spans 16 residues. Germline CDR1 SGDLS, CDR2 YYNGEE. In DNA form, the CDR3 reads TGTGCCAGCAGCGTAGGTGGGGGTTTGGCCACCGGGGAGCTGTTTTTT. Its translation: CASSVGGGLATGELFF.